The 14 T cell receptor beta chains below were found in one sample sequenced in a study of Graves' ophthalmopathy and Graves' hyperthyroidism. RNA transcripts yielded amplified TCR beta CDR3 regions. Scientists carried out first-round RT-PCR using HTBI primers and then a second-round multiplex PCR. TCRdb itself ran the multiplex PCR reads through MiXCR, one entry per CDR3 protein. The data show about 600,000 distinct CDR3 sequences, under 40% seen once. The sample consisted of peripheral blood or thyroid tissue (not recorded which). These receptor sequences come from an adult man with Graves' hyperthyroidism.

This clonotype is a singleton in its sample. The chain links TRBV10-3 to TRBJ1-3, with 11 bases that match TRBD1. The CDR3 extends over 14 amino acids. Per the germline V gene, CDR1 is ENHRY and CDR2 is SYGVKD. V shed 6 bases and J 8 bases; nucleotides not matched to a gene: 6. The CDR3 DNA is TGTGCCATCAGCCCAGGGACAGGGGGATACACCATATATTTT. Amino acids: CAISPGTGGYTIYF.

V gene TRBV20-1 combines with J gene TRBJ2-3, with D perhaps matching TRBD2 (5 bases). The V gene lost 1 base and the J gene lost 3 bases, with 11 bases spanning the gap. CDR1 is DFQATT and CDR2 is SNEGSKA in the germline V gene (reference sequence). The CDR3 totals 14 residues. The CDR3 DNA follows: TGCAGTGCTAGAGCCCCGAGGGAGACAGATACGCAGTATTTT. Amino acid sequence: CSARAPRETDTQYF.

This clonotype was seen at least ten times. The rearrangement joins TRBV4-2 to TRBJ1-1, with D uncertain. The CDR3 extends over 14 amino acids. Germline V gene data show CDR1 as LGHNA and CDR2 as YNFKEQ. With 1 base removed from V and 0 bases from J, the gap between germline ends came to 6 bases. The chain's CDR3 is CASSQGALNTEAFF. For the CDR3, the DNA is TGTGCCAGCAGCCAAGGCGCGTTGAACACTGAAGCTTTCTTT.

The table lists this clonotype with many counts. This chain links TRBV5-6 with TRBJ1-1; unclear D gene. Germline V gene data show CDR1 as SGHDT and CDR2 as YYEEEE. V gave up 4 bases and J gave up 7 bases, with 8 bases separating them. This CDR3 is 11 amino acids long. The CDR3 here is CASSSFREAFF. As DNA, the CDR3 is TGTGCCAGCAGCAGTTTCCGTGAAGCTTTCTTT.

This clonotype was seen more than once but under ten times. The chain links TRBV7-9 to TRBJ2-7; D gene unclear. Gene TRBJ2-1 matches the end of the DNA better, so the J call may be wrong. Germline V gene data show CDR1 as SEHNR and CDR2 as FQNEAQ (reference sequence). CDR3 size: 12 residues. CDR3 sequence reads: CASSLWSNEQFF. CDR3 coding DNA: TGTGCCAGCAGCCTATGGAGTAATGAGCAGTTCTTC.

The chain has TRBV7-9 and TRBJ2-3; 7 bases line up with TRBD2. The germline V gene has CDR1 SEHNR and CDR2 FQNEAQ (reference sequence). The CDR3 spans 14 residues. J was trimmed by 8 bases and V by 3 bases; bases with no gene match: 8. The CDR3 spells CASSLPRLAATQYF. The CDR3 DNA reads TGTGCCAGCAGCTTGCCGAGACTAGCAGCTACGCAGTATTTT.

The chain uses TRBV29-1 and TRBJ1-2; D perhaps matches TRBD1 (5 bases). The germline V gene has CDR1 SQVTM and CDR2 ANQGSEA. The CDR3 is made up of 13 amino acids. V was shortened by 8 bases and J by 4 bases, with 17 bases between the two germline ends. CDR3 amino acids: CSSYQGGSYGYTF. The CDR3 DNA is TGCAGCAGTTACCAGGGCGGGAGCTATGGCTACACCTTC.

The rearrangement links TRBV2 to TRBJ2-3, with a weak D call TRBD1 (7 bases). The CDR3 contains 17 residues. The V end was cut by 0 bases, the J end by 2 bases, with 15 bases between. Germline lookup yields CDR1 SNHLY and CDR2 FYNNEI. The CDR3 loop reads CASSEAWQGGYTDTQYF. CDR3 sequence (DNA): TGTGCCAGCAGTGAAGCGTGGCAGGGGGGATACACAGATACGCAGTATTTT. The complete variable domain, with remaining parts taken from reference TRBV2 and TRBJ2-3, reads EPEVTQTPSHQVTQMGQEVILRCVPISNHLYFYWYRQILGQKVEFLVSFYNNEISEKSEIFDDQFSVERPDGSNFTLKIRSTKLEDSAMYFCASSEAWQGGYTDTQYFGPGTRLTVL.

This clonotype was recorded at least ten times. The J gene is TRBJ1-6, the V gene TRBV5-4, with 9 positions matching TRBD1. CDR3 length equals 16 residues. With 4 bases clipped from V and 4 bases from J, the junction kept 6 bases outside the gene matches. Per the germline V gene, CDR1 is SGHNT and CDR2 is YYREEE (reference sequence). CDR3 DNA sequence: TGTGCCAGCAGCGGCGGACAGGGGACATATAATTCACCCCTCCACTTT. This gives the protein CASSGGQGTYNSPLHF.

By share of the sample, this clonotype is medium-sized. The chain uses TRBV20-1 and TRBJ1-5; D remains ambiguous. Germline V CDR1 and CDR2: DFQATT, SNEGSKA (reference sequence). CDR3 size: 14 residues. The germline V and J ends were trimmed by 2 bases and 0 bases, with 8 bases remaining between them. The chain's CDR3 is CSARRRRSNQPQHF. The CDR3 nucleotides read TGCAGTGCTAGACGAAGACGTAGCAATCAGCCCCAGCATTTT.

The chain has TRBV10-2 and TRBJ1-1; TRBD1 matches at 7 bases. This CDR3 has 13 amino acids. Germline CDR1 reads WSHSY; CDR2 reads SAAADI. The trim removed 6 bases at V and 5 bases at J, leaving 6 bases unmatched. CDR3 amino acids: CASRTGRFTEAFF. CDR3 DNA sequence: TGCGCCAGCAGGACAGGGCGTTTTACTGAAGCTTTCTTT.

The chain has TRBV12-3 or TRBV12-4 and TRBJ2-5, with 9 bases that match TRBD1. V lost 4 bases to trimming and J lost 2 bases; unmatched junction nucleotides: 5. The CDR3 runs 15 residues. Written as DNA, the CDR3 is TGTGCCAGCAGTTCCTCCGGGACAGGGCAAGAGACCCAGTACTTC. Protein: CASSSSGTGQETQYF.

This clonotype was counted at least ten times. J is TRBJ2-5 and V is TRBV24-1; D remains ambiguous. V dropped 5 bases and J dropped 5 bases, with 8 bases sitting between them. The CDR3 loop spans 12 amino acids. CDR1 KGHDR and CDR2 SFDVKD come from the germline V gene. The CDR3 loop reads CATSASGETQYF. The CDR3 DNA is TGTGCCACCAGTGCCTCTGGGGAGACCCAGTACTTC.

This rearrangement joins TRBV7-9 to TRBJ2-6, with 7 nucleotides matching TRBD1. With V trimmed by 1 base and J by 0 bases, 9 bases remained unmatched. This CDR3 spans 19 amino acids. The germline CDR1 and CDR2 sequences are SEHNR and FQNEAQ (reference sequence). The CDR3, as DNA: TGTGCCAGCAGCTTAGGGCCTCGACAGGGTTTCTCTGGGGCCAACGTCCTGACTTTC. It specifies CASSLGPRQGFSGANVLTF.